These 13 T cell receptor beta chains came from one sample sequenced in a study of tumor and adjacent non-tumor tissue in lung cancer. The template was RNA from unsorted bulk tissue. This non-tumor lung sample came from over 3 cm beyond the tumor edge. TCRbeta libraries were built with three rounds of nested PCR, modified from ARM-PCR. TCRdb reprocessed the multiplex PCR reads via MiXCR and lists one record per CDR3 protein. The sample contains some 100,000 distinct CDR3 sequences, less than 85% of which appear only once. Sequenced material: distant non-tumor lung tissue. The source of these receptors is a man between 60 and 70 years old with small cell lung cancer.

This clonotype is a singleton in its sample. The germline gene is not matched at one end of the junction; a read error may be the cause. The chain couples TRBV12-3 or TRBV12-4 to TRBJ1-5, with TRBD1 as a possible D gene (6 bases). CDR3 length: 17 residues. CDR3 DNA: TGTGCCATCAGTCCGGAGAGGGGGGACGGTAGCAATCAGCCCCAGCATTTT. Its translation is CAISPERGDGSNQPQHF.

On this clonotype itself: An end of the junction differs from the germline gene, which may be a read error. The chain couples TRBV6-2 or TRBV6-3 to TRBJ2-2, with D possibly TRBD2 on 5 matching bases. This CDR3 has 13 amino acids. CDR1 is MNHEY and CDR2 is SVGEGT in the germline V gene. The CDR3 loop is CTSSYFSAGKLFF. As DNA, the CDR3 is TGTACCAGCAGTTACTTTTCAGCCGGGAAGCTGTTTTTT.

Turning to this clonotype: This sequence may be a read error, since a much larger clone differs from it by one base. The rearrangement uses TRBV7-8 and TRBJ2-2, with D uncertain. The V end lost 2 bases, the J end lost 1 base, and 11 bases lay between the germline ends. This CDR3 is 16 amino acids long. The germline gives CDR1 SGHVS, CDR2 FQNEAQ. CDR3 amino acids: CASSLIRLENTGELFF. Here the CDR3 DNA reads TGTGCCAGCAGCTTAATAAGGCTGGAGAACACCGGGGAGCTGTTTTTT.

The genes are TRBV5-6 and TRBJ1-1; 7 bases align to TRBD1. This CDR3 contains 16 residues. Germline V gene lookup returns CDR1 SGHDT and CDR2 YYEEEE. DNA of the CDR3: TGTACCGGCAGCTTGGCCTCCGGGACAGCGAATACTGAAGCTTTCTTT. Amino acid sequence: CTGSLASGTANTEAFF.

As for this clonotype: Relative to the germline gene, one junction end is altered; a read error may explain this. This chain joins TRBV6-5 and TRBJ2-1, with a weak D call TRBD2 (5 bases). The CDR3 runs 14 residues. Germline V gene data show CDR1 as MNHEY and CDR2 as SVGAGI. The CDR3 loop is CVSSSDSPLYEQFF. CDR3 nucleotides: TGTGTCAGCAGTTCGGACTCCCCCCTTTATGAGCAGTTCTTC.

This clonotype was seen more than once but under ten times. The chain joins TRBV10-2 to TRBJ2-3; D is unclear. Germline CDR1 reads WSHSY; CDR2 reads SAAADI. The CDR3 extends over 12 amino acids. The CDR3 spells CTTYGPPNTQYF. The DNA of the CDR3 is TGCACTACCTACGGGCCCCCAAATACGCAGTATTTT.

In regard to this clonotype: The junction departs from germline at one end; a sequencing error may be responsible. The V call is TRBV12-3 or TRBV12-4, the J call TRBJ1-2; TRBD1 matches at 7 bases. The CDR3 sequence is 13 residues long. The CDR3 is CASSLDRDYGYTF. In DNA form, the CDR3 reads TGTGCCAGCAGCCTAGACAGGGACTATGGCTACACTTTC.

Note on this clonotype: One base away lies a much larger clone, so this may be a sequencing read error. The chain joins TRBV20-1 to TRBJ2-6; 9 bases agree with TRBD1. The CDR3 is 15 residues long. Per the germline V gene, CDR1 is DFQATT and CDR2 is SNEGSKA (reference sequence). CDR3: CSASEQGAGANVLSF. In DNA form, the CDR3 reads TGCAGTGCTAGTGAACAGGGGGCTGGGGCCAACGTCCTGTCTTTC.

About this clonotype: No DNA is shown, since the ends of the CDR3 on it are uncertain; the CDR3 is the one TCRdb lists. V gene TRBV20-1 combines with J gene TRBJ1-1. The CDR3 has 14 amino acids, counting both end residues. Germline V gene sequence: CDR1 DFQATT, CDR2 SNEGSKA (reference sequence). The CDR3 region is CSARVGMGSTDTLF.

As regards this clonotype: Given a much more abundant clone one base away, this may be a read error. CDR3 sequence (DNA): TGTGCCAGCAGTTTTCTGGATCTGCATGGTTCGGATGAGCAGTTCTTC. This encodes CASSFLDLHGSDEQFF. The chain recombines TRBV28 with TRBJ2-1; D gene ambiguous. The germline gives CDR1 MDHEN, CDR2 SYDVKM. V was pared by 3 bases and J by 8 bases, with 20 bases between. This CDR3 spans 16 amino acids.

The V call is TRBV11-2, the J call TRBJ1-2; D not certain. The CDR3 length is 13 residues. Germline V lookup: CDR1 SGHAT, CDR2 FQNNGV. CDR3 in amino acids: CIRRQHGDGGYTF. The CDR3 bases are TGTATCAGAAGACAACACGGCGACGGTGGCTACACCTTC.

This clonotype has at least ten counts. The J gene is TRBJ1-6, the V gene TRBV30; no reliable D call. This CDR3 region has 13 residues. With 1 base removed from V and 10 bases from J, the gap between germline ends came to 11 bases. Germline loops: CDR1 GTSNPN, CDR2 SVGIG (reference sequence). The CDR3 nucleotides read TGTGCCTGGAGTGCAAAGGTCGGCTCACCCCTCCACTTT. Translation: CAWSAKVGSPLHF. Full variable domain (remainder filled in from reference TRBV30 and TRBJ1-6): SQTIHQWPATLVQPVGSPLSLECTVEGTSNPNLYWYRQAAGRGLQLLFYSVGIGQISSEVPQNLSASRPQDRQFILSSKKLLLSDSGFYLCAWSAKVGSPLHFGNGTRLTVT.

J is TRBJ2-4 and V is TRBV29-1; D is ambiguous. The CDR3 totals 14 residues. Germline CDR1 reads SQVTM; CDR2 reads ANQGSEA. Trimming took off 5 bases at V and 0 bases at J, with 11 bases between the two ends. The CDR3 coding sequence is TGCAGCGTTTGGGCAGAACTAGCCAAAAACATTCAGTACTTC. It specifies CSVWAELAKNIQYF.